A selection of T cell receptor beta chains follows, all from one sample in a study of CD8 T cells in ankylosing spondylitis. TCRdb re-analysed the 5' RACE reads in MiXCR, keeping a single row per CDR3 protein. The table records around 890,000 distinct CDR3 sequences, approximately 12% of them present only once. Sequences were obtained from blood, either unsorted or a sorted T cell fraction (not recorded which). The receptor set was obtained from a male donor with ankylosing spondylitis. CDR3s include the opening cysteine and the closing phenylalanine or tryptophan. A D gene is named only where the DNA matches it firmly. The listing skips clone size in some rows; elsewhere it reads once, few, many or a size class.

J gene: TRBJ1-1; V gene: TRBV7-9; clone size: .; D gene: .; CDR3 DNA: TGTGCCAGCAGCTTGCTTGGGACACACATGAACACTGAAGCTTTCTTT; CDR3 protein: CASSLLGTHMNTEAFF
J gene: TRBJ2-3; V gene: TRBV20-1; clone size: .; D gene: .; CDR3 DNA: TGCAGTGCTATGGCTACTAGCACAGATACGCAGTATTTT; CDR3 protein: CSAMATSTDTQYF
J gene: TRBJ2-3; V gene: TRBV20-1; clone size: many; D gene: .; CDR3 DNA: TGCAGTGCTAGAGTTCTAGCAGATACGCAGTATTTT; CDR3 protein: CSARVLADTQYF
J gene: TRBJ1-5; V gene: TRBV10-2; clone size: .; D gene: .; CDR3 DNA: TGCGCCAGCAGTGAGGGATATGAGCCCCAGCATTTT; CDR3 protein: CASSEGYEPQHF
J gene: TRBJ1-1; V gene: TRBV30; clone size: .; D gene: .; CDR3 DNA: TGTGCCTGGAGTGTAGGGAGCACTGAAGCTTTCTTT; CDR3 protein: CAWSVGSTEAFF
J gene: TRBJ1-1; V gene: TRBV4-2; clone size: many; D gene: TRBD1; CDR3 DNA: TGTGCCAGCAGCCAAGATTACGGGACAGGGGTTCAAGCTTTCTTT; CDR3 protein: CASSQDYGTGVQAFF
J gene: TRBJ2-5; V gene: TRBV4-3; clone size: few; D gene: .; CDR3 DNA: TGCGCCAGCAGCCAAGATCCCCGGACGGAAGAGACCCAGTACTTC; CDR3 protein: CASSQDPRTEETQYF
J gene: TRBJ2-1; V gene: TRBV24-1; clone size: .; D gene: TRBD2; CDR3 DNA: TGTGCCACCAGTGATATCGGGACTAGCGAAAGCTCCTACAATGAGCAGTTCTTC; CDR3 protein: CATSDIGTSESSYNEQFF
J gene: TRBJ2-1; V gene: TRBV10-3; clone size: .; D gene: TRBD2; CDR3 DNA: TGTGCCATCAGTGAGCTTGCGGGAGGGTATGAGCAGTTCTTC; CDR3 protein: CAISELAGGYEQFF
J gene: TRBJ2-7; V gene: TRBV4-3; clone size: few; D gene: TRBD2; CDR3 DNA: TGCGCCAGCAGCGAGATTAAGGGAGGGCCCTACGAGCAGTACTTC; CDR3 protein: CASSEIKGGPYEQYF
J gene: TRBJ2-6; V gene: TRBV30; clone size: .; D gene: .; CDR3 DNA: TGTGCCTGGAGTTTCGGGCAACCTGGGGCCAACGTCCTGACTTTC; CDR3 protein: CAWSFGQPGANVLTF
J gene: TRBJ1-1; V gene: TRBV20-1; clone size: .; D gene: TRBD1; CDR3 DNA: TGCAGTGCTACCAAATTGACAGGGAGGACTGAAGCTTTCTTT; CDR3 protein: CSATKLTGRTEAFF
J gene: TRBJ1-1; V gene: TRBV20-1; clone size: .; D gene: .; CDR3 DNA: TGCAGTGCTACCCGGGAGTGGGCGGAGGACACTGAAGCTTTCTTT; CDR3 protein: CSATREWAEDTEAFF
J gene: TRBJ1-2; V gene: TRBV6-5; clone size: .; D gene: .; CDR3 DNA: TGTGCCAGCAGGTTAGGGCCTATCTATGGCTACACCTTC; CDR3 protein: CASRLGPIYGYTF
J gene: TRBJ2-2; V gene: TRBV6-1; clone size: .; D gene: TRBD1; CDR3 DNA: TGTGCCAGCAGCCGGACAGGGGTCTCTTGGGCCGGGGAGCTGTTTTTT; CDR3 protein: CASSRTGVSWAGELFF
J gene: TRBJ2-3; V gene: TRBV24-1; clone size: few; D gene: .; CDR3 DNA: TGTGCCACCAGTGATCCTCGGCCGGCGGGAGATACGCAGTATTTT; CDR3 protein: CATSDPRPAGDTQYF
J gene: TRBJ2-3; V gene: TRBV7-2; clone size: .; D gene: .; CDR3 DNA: TGTGCCAGCAGCTCACTACTCCGTGATACGCAGTATTTT; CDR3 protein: CASSSLLRDTQYF
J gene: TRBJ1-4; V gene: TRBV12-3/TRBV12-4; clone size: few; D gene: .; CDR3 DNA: TGTGCCAGCAGTTTAAACTTACAGGGTGGTAAACTGTTTTTT; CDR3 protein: CASSLNLQGGKLFF
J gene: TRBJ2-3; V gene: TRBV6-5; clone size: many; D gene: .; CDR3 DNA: TGTGCCAGCAGTTACAGGGCCCCGAGACTAGAATTCACAGATACGCAGTATTTT; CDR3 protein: CASSYRAPRLEFTDTQYF
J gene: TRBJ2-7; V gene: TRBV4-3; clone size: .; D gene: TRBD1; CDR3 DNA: TGCGCCAGCAGCCAACTACAGGGGTTGGCGTACTCCTACGAGCAGTACTTC; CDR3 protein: CASSQLQGLAYSYEQYF
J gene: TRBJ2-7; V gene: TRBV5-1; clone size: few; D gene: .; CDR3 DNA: TGCGCCAGCAGCGAAGACAAAGTTCTAGGGGGGACCTACGAGCAGTACTTC; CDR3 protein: CASSEDKVLGGTYEQYF
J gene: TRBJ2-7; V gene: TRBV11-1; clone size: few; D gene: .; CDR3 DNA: TGTGCCAGCAGCTTAGAGGGTGGATTGGGACCTTACGAGCAGTACTTC; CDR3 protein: CASSLEGGLGPYEQYF
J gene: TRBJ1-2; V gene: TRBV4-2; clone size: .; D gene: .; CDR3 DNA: TGTGCCAGCAGCCTTAATGTCGGCGGTCTACACTATGGCTACACCTTC; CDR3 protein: CASSLNVGGLHYGYTF
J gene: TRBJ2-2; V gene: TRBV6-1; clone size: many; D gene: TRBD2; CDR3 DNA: TGTGCCAGCAGTGACAGGGTAGCGGGAGGGATCGGGGAGCTGTTTTTT; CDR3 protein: CASSDRVAGGIGELFF
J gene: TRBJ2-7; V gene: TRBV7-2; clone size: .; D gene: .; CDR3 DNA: TGTGCCAGCAGCTTAGAGTTTTGGCAGGGAGACTACGAGCAGTACTTC; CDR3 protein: CASSLEFWQGDYEQYF
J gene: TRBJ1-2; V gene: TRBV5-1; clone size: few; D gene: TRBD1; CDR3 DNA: TGCGCCAGCAGCTGGGCCTCGGGACAGACAATCTATGGCTACACCTTC; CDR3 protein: CASSWASGQTIYGYTF
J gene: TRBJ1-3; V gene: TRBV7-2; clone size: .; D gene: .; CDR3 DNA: TGTGCCAGCAGCTTAGCCGCTCACGTTGGAAACACCATATATTTT; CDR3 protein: CASSLAAHVGNTIYF
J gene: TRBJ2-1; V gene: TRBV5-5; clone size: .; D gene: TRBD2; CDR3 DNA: TGTGCCAGCACCTTCAGGTGGGGGGGTAGCAATGAGCAGTTCTTC; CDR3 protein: CASTFRWGGSNEQFF
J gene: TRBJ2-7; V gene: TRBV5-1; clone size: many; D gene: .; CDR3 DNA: TGCGCCAGCAGTTATCAGGAAGGGCCCTACGAGCAGTACTTC; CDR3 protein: CASSYQEGPYEQYF
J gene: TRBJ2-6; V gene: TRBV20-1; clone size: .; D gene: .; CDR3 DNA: TGCAGTGCTCCACTGCCTGACAGGTCGAATCCTGGGGCCAACGTCCTGACTTTC; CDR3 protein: CSAPLPDRSNPGANVLTF
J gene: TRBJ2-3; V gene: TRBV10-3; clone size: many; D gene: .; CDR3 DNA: TGTGCCATCAGGGGCAGCTCCACAGATACGCAGTATTTT; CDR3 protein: CAIRGSSTDTQYF
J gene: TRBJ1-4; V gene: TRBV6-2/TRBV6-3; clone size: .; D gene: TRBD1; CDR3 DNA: TGTGCCAGCAGTCGTGGACAGGCCTCAACTAATGAAAAACTGTTTTTT; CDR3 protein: CASSRGQASTNEKLFF
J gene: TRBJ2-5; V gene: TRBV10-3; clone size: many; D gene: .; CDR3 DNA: TGTGCCATCAGTGATCCAGGGAAAGGAGGGGAGACCCAGTACTTC; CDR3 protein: CAISDPGKGGETQYF
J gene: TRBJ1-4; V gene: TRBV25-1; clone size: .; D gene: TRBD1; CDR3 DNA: TGTGCCAGCAGTACAAACAGGGGTACAGCCCGAAAACTGTTTTTT; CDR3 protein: CASSTNRGTARKLFF
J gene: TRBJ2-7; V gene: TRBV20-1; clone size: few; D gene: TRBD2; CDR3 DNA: TGCAGTGCTAGAGATTGGATTGGGTTAGCGGGCAACTACGAGCAGTACTTC; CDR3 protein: CSARDWIGLAGNYEQYF
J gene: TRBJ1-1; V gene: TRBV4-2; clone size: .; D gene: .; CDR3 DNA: TGTGCCAGCAGCCAGAGGGCTCTGGGCACTGAAGCTTTCTTT; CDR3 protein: CASSQRALGTEAFF
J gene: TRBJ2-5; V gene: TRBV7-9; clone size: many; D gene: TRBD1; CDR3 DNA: TGTGCCAGCAGCTACCAGGGGGCGCGGGAGACCCAGTACTTC; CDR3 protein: CASSYQGARETQYF
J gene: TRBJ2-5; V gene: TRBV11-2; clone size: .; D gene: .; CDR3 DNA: TGTGCCAGCAGCCCATTCGGGCAAAACGGACATGAGACCCAGTACTTC; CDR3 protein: CASSPFGQNGHETQYF
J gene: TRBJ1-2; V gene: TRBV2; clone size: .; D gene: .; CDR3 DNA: TGTGCCAGCAGTGACCTGGGGCTGGTCTATGGCTACACCTTC; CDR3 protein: CASSDLGLVYGYTF
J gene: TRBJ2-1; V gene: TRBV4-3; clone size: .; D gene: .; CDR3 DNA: TGCGCCAGCAGCCTGTTGGAGGGTTCTGGGGAGCAGTTCTTC; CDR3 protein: CASSLLEGSGEQFF
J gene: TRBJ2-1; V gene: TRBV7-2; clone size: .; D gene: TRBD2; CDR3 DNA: TGTGCCAGCAGCAAAGCGGGGGGCGGGGTTGATGAGCAGTTCTTC; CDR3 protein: CASSKAGGGVDEQFF
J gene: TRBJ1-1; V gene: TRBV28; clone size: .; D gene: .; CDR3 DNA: TGTGCCAGCAGTTACAGGTCTATGTGGACTGAAGCTTTCTTT; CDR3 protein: CASSYRSMWTEAFF
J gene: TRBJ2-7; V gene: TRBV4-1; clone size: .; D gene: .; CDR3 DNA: TGCGCCAGCAGCCAAGCCCCATCGGGGGGCCTCTCCTACGAGCAGTACTTC; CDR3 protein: CASSQAPSGGLSYEQYF